These 21 T cell receptor beta chains share one sample of origin, sequenced in a study of blood T cell repertoires in COVID-19. Here immunoSEQ multiplex PCR was the method, and the copy in TCRdb shows in-frame clones only, minus some. There are tens of thousands of clones in the sample; approximately 91% occur only once, and over 5% lies in the top ten. The sequenced sample consisted of peripheral blood. These TCRs come from a man aged 60-69 years with COVID-19, enrolled during active disease.

A single count supports this clone. The CDR3: CASRGDAVTGELFF. The CDR3 bases are TGTGCCAGTCGGGGAGATGCGGTCACCGGGGAGCTGTTTTTT. The chain couples TRBV19 to TRBJ2-2, with D possibly being TRBD2 (5 bases). CDR1 and CDR2 (germline): LNHDA, SQIVND (reference sequence). The CDR3 runs to 14 residues. V was cut by 8 bases and J by 4 bases, with 14 bases left in between.

The rearrangement joins TRBV6-2 or TRBV6-3 to TRBJ2-2; the match to TRBD2 covers 10 bases. Germline V gene data show CDR1 as MNHEY and CDR2 as SVGEGT. CDR3 length: 17 amino acids. The ends lost 4 bases at V and 0 bases at J; junction bases unmatched: 5. CDR3 nucleotides: TGTGCCAGCAGTTCTGTTCTAGCGGGGGCGAACACCGGGGAGCTGTTTTTT. This gives the protein CASSSVLAGANTGELFF.

The V and J genes are TRBV11-3 and TRBJ1-6, with D possibly TRBD1 on 5 matching bases. Trimming pared 0 bases from V and 10 bases from J, leaving 7 bases between. Per germline, CDR1 SGHNT and CDR2 YENEEA. The CDR3 has 13 residues. The CDR3, as DNA: TGTGCCAGCAGCTTAGAGGGGGGATCACCCCTCCACTTT. The encoded protein is CASSLEGGSPLHF.

The V and J genes are TRBV7-3 and TRBJ2-1, with 9 bases identical to TRBD2. The CDR3 contains 14 residues. CDR1 SGHTA and CDR2 FQGTGA come from the germline V gene. V shed 5 bases, J shed 2 bases, and the junction held 1 base outside the gene matches. CDR3 bases: TGTGCCAGCAGCCCTAGCGGGACCTACAATGAGCAGTTCTTC. As protein: CASSPSGTYNEQFF.

This clone was detected only once. The V and J genes are TRBV11-2 and TRBJ1-1; D uncertain. Germline-derived CDR1 and CDR2 are SGHAT and FQNNGV. V lost 2 bases, J lost 1 base, and 14 bases lay in between. The CDR3 has 16 amino acids. CDR3 DNA: TGTGCCAGCAGCTTATTCCAGGCAAGGCGGAACACTGAAGCTTTCTTT. Translation gives CASSLFQARRNTEAFF.

The chain has TRBV19 and TRBJ1-1; no firm D call. Germline CDR1 is LNHDA and CDR2 is SQIVND (reference sequence). This CDR3 region has 13 residues. The V end lost 3 bases, the J end lost 0 bases, and 5 bases lay between the germline ends. The CDR3 loop reads CASSIIVNTEAFF. The DNA of the CDR3 is TGTGCCAGTAGTATCATAGTGAACACTGAAGCTTTCTTT.

This sequence joins TRBV28 and TRBJ2-1; 14 bases align to TRBD2. Germline loops: CDR1 MDHEN, CDR2 SYDVKM. Trimming cost V 6 bases and J 6 bases; bases outside gene matches: 13. The CDR3 spans 18 residues. The CDR3, as DNA: TGTGCCAGCAGACTCCCGGGACTAGCGGGAGAGGGAGGCAATGAGCAGTTCTTC. Its protein product is CASRLPGLAGEGGNEQFF. Using reference TRBV28 and TRBJ2-1 for the parts outside the CDR3, the full variable domain is DVKVTQSSRYLVKRTGEKVFLECVQDMDHENMFWYRQDPGLGLRLIYFSYDVKMKEKGDIPEGYSVSREKKERFSLILESASTNQTSMYLCASRLPGLAGEGGNEQFFGPGTRLTVL.

Here the CDR3 reads CASSPRTGGDGEKLFF. The CDR3 DNA reads as TGTGCCAGCAGCCCGCGGACAGGGGGCGACGGAGAAAAACTGTTTTTT. The J gene is TRBJ1-4, the V gene TRBV5-5, with 11 bases lining up with TRBD1. Trimming at V came to 4 bases and at J to 8 bases, leaving 10 bases not matched to a gene. Germline V gives CDR1 SGHKS, CDR2 YYEKEE (reference sequence). The CDR3 consists of 16 residues.

V gene TRBV7-2 combines with J gene TRBJ1-2; TRBD1 is a possible D gene (5 bases). The CDR3 totals 14 residues. The V gene's germline CDR1 is SGHTA and CDR2 FQGNSA. Deletions cut 2 bases from V and 4 bases from J, with 11 bases between. CDR3 nucleotides: TGTGCCAGCAGCTTATCGGGACTTCGCTATGGCTACACCTTC. It is translated as CASSLSGLRYGYTF. Complete variable domain (other parts from reference TRBV7-2 and TRBJ1-2): GAGVSQSPSNKVTEKGKDVELRCDPISGHTALYWYRQSLGQGLEFLIYFQGNSAPDKSGLPSDRFSAERTGGSVSTLTIQRTQQEDSAVYLCASSLSGLRYGYTFGSGTRLTVV.

The chain carries TRBV10-1 and TRBJ1-6; 7 bases are shared with TRBD1. Germline loops: CDR1 WNHNN, CDR2 SYGVQD (reference sequence). Losses at the gene ends were 5 bases for V and 8 bases for J; bases not matched to a gene: 6. The CDR3 consists of 14 residues. DNA of the CDR3: TGCGCCAGCAGTACGACAGGGCTGGATTCACCCCTCCACTTT. Protein product: CASSTTGLDSPLHF.

This clone was counted between two and nine times. V gene TRBV7-2 combines with J gene TRBJ2-2; 10 bases agree with TRBD1. Per the germline V gene, CDR1 is SGHTA and CDR2 is FQGNSA. Trimming took 3 bases from V and 5 from J; bases not matched to a gene: 6. The CDR3 length is 16 residues. CDR3 residues: CASSFRQGATTGELFF. The DNA for the CDR3 is TGTGCCAGCAGCTTCCGACAGGGGGCTACGACCGGGGAGCTGTTTTTT.

This chain connects TRBV7-3 to TRBJ2-1, with D possibly TRBD2 on 5 matching bases. Germline CDR1 is SGHTA and CDR2 is FQGTGA. V was trimmed by 8 bases and J by 5 bases, leaving 13 bases between them. This CDR3 contains 13 residues. The CDR3 spells CASALGVNNEQFF. CDR3 nucleotide sequence: TGTGCCAGCGCCCTGGGAGTTAACAATGAGCAGTTCTTC.

This chain uses TRBV11-2 with TRBJ2-7; possibly TRBD1 for D (7 bases). Germline V gene lookup returns CDR1 SGHAT and CDR2 FQNNGV. Trimming stripped 0 bases from V and 3 bases from J, with 18 bases between. The CDR3 covers 17 residues. The CDR3 nucleotides read TGTGCCAGCAGCTTAGATCTCTGGAGGGGGCGCATCTACGAGCAGTACTTC. Amino acids: CASSLDLWRGRIYEQYF.

The chain has TRBV19 and TRBJ1-3; D call uncertain. The germline gives CDR1 LNHDA, CDR2 SQIVND (reference sequence). With 5 bases removed from V and 8 bases from J, the gap between germline ends came to 7 bases. The CDR3 totals 11 residues. DNA of the CDR3: TGTGCCAGTAGTCCCGGGGACACCATATATTTT. It is translated as CASSPGDTIYF.

The chain recombines TRBV7-7 with TRBJ1-2; 9 positions match TRBD1. The germline gives CDR1 SSHAT, CDR2 FNYEAQ (reference sequence). The CDR3 loop spans 13 amino acids. Trimming removed 1 base from V and 13 bases from J; junction bases left unmatched: 7. The CDR3 sequence: CASSLDAGQGLTF. CDR3 coding DNA: TGTGCCAGCAGCTTAGATGCGGGACAGGGACTCACCTTC.

J is TRBJ2-1 and V is TRBV21-1; the D call of TRBD2 is as the table states it, not checked on the DNA. TRBV21-1 counts as a pseudogene. The CDR3 has 16 residues. The CDR3, as DNA: TGTGCCAGCAGCTCCGCCGCCTCTAGCGGTAACAATGAGCAGTTCTTC. Its protein is CASSSAASSGNNEQFF.

The V gene is TRBV9, the J gene TRBJ2-2; D remains unclear. CDR3 length equals 12 residues. CDR1 is SGDLS, CDR2 YYNGEE, per germline. Deletions cut 4 bases from V and 7 bases from J, with 8 bases between. CDR3 region: CASSSSYGELFF. For the CDR3, the DNA is TGTGCCAGCAGCTCATCCTACGGGGAGCTGTTTTTT.

The V gene is TRBV11-2, the J gene TRBJ2-1; 8 bases fit TRBD1. With 3 bases clipped from V and 3 bases from J, the junction kept 7 bases outside the gene matches. Germline assignment: CDR1 SGHAT and CDR2 FQNNGV. The CDR3 contains 16 residues. The CDR3 protein is CASSFSSGTGYNEQFF. In DNA form, the CDR3 reads TGTGCCAGCAGCTTCTCGTCCGGGACAGGCTACAATGAGCAGTTCTTC.

The chain combines TRBV6-2 or TRBV6-3 with TRBJ2-7, with TRBD2 identical over 9 bases. With V trimmed by 0 bases and J by 5 bases, 11 bases remained unmatched. Germline CDR1 is MNHEY and CDR2 is SVGEGT. The CDR3 spans 17 residues. This CDR3 reads CASSYSVLGSGSNEQYF. The CDR3 DNA is TGTGCCAGCAGTTACTCGGTATTGGGTAGCGGGAGTAACGAGCAGTACTTC.

V gene TRBV24-1 combines with J gene TRBJ1-5, with D tentatively TRBD1 (5 bases). The CDR3 runs 14 residues. CDR1 is KGHDR and CDR2 is SFDVKD in the germline V gene. The V and J ends lost 0 bases and 8 bases respectively, with 10 bases between them. DNA for the CDR3: TGTGCCACCAGTGATTTGAGGGGCGGGGAGCCCCAGCATTTT. Amino acids: CATSDLRGGEPQHF.

This sequence joins TRBV9 and TRBJ2-1; D may be TRBD2 (6 bases). The germline gives CDR1 SGDLS, CDR2 YYNGEE. The CDR3 totals 15 residues. Trimming cost V 0 bases and J 7 bases, with 14 bases left between them. CDR3 protein: CASSVGPGLSNEQFF. CDR3 nucleotides: TGTGCCAGCAGCGTAGGGCCGGGACTGAGTAATGAGCAGTTCTTC.